This note documents a single T cell receptor beta chain sequence. The antigen remains undetermined. V gave up 1 base and J gave up 0 bases, with 7 bases separating them. The germline CDR1 and CDR2 sequences are SGHAT and FQNNGV. The CDR3 consists of 15 residues. Data came from immunoSEQ multiplex PCR; TCRdb stores just in-frame clones and leaves some out. The sample carries roughly 100,000 clones, about nine tenths recorded once. The sample is drawn from a study of T cell responses to AZD1222 COVID-19 vaccine. General study results and limits: White British ancestry dominated among donors, who included more females, and clonal diversity was possibly underestimated.

The genes are TRBV11-2 and TRBJ1-5; D unresolved. The TCR originated in an adult who received the MenACWY meningococcal vaccine as a control. This specimen was peripheral blood, taken 28 days after the second dose of the MenACWY control vaccine. The DNA of the CDR3 is TGTGCCAGCAGCTTAGGGAGGTATAGCAATCAGCCCCAGCATTTT. This gives the protein CASSLGRYSNQPQHF. The complete variable domain, with remaining parts taken from reference TRBV11-2 and TRBJ1-5, reads EAGVAQSPRYKIIEKRQSVAFWCNPISGHATLYWYQQILGQGPKLLIQFQNNGVVDDSQLPKDRFSAERLKGVDSTLKIQPAKLEDSAVYLCASSLGRYSNQPQHFGDGTRLSIL.